This entry concerns a single T cell receptor (beta chain). What it binds is not known. The sample is drawn from a study of T cell responses to AZD1222 COVID-19 vaccine. General observations from the study: Most donors were white British and more were female, and clonal diversity was possibly underestimated.

The V segment lost 10 bases and the J segment 3 bases; nucleotides outside the gene matches: 14. Germline assignment: CDR1 MNHNY and CDR2 SVGAGI (reference sequence). The CDR3 loop spans 16 amino acids. The repertoire was sequenced with immunoSEQ multiplex PCR; TCRdb's copy has only in-frame clones and lacks some. The sample includes over 130,000 clones, around 93% seen only once; the top ten take 3.6%. The sequenced sample was peripheral blood, obtained 28 days after the second AZD1222 dose. The chain recombines TRBV6-6 with TRBJ1-3, with TRBD1 identical over 8 bases. The clonotype comes from an adult who received the AZD1222 COVID-19 vaccine. DNA of the CDR3: TGTGCCACCAGAGACAGGGGTGGAGGACTTGGAAACACCATATATTTT. It is translated as CATRDRGGGLGNTIYF.